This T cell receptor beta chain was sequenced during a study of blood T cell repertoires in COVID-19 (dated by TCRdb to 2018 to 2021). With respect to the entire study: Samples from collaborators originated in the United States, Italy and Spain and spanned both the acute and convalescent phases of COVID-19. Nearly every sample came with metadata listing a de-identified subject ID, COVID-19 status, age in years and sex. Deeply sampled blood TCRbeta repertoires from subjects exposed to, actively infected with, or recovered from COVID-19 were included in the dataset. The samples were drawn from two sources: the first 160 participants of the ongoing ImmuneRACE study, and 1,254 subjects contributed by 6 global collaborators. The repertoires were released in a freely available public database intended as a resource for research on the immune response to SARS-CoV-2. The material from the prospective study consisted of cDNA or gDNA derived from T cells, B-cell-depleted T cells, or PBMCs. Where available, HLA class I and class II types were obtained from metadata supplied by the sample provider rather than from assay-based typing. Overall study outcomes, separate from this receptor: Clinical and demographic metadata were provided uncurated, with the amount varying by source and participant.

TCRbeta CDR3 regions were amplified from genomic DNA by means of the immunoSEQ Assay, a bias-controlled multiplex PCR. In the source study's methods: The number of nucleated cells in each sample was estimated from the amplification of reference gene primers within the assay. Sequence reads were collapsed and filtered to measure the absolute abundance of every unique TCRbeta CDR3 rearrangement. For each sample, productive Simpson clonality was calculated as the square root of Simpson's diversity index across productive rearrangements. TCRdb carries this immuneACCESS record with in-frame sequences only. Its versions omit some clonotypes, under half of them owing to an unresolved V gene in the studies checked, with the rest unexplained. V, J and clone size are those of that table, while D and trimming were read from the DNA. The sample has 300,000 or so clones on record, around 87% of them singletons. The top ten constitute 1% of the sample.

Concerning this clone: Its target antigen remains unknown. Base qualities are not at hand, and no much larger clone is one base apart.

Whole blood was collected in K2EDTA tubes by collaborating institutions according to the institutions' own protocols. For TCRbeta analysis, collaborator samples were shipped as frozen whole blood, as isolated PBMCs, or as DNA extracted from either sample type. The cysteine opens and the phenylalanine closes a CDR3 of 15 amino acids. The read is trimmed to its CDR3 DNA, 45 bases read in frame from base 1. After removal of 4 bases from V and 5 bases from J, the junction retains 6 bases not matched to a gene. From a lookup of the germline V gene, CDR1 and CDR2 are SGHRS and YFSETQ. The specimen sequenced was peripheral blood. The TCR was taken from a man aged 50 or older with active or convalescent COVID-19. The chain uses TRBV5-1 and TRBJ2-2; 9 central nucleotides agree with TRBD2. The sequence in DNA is TGCGCCAGCAGCCCAGTAGCGGGGGTTACCGGGGAGCTGTTTTTT. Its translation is CASSPVAGVTGELFF.